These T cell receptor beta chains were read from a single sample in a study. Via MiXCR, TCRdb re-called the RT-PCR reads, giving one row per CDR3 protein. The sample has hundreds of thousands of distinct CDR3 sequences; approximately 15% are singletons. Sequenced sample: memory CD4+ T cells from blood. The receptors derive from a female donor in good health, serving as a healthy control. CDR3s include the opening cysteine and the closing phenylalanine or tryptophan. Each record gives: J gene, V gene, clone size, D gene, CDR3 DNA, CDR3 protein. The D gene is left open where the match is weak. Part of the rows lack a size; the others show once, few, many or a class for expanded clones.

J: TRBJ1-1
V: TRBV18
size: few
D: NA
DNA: TGTGCCAGCTCACCGCCGACGGGGCGATACACTGAAGCTTTCTTT
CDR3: CASSPPTGRYTEAFF

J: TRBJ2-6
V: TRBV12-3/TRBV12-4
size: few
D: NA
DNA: TGTGCCAGGCGGTTCTCTGGGGCCAACGTCCTGACTTTC
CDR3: CARRFSGANVLTF

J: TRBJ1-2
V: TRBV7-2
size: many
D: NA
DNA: TGTGCCAGCAGCCCCTCCGGACGGGATGGCTACACCTTC
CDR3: CASSPSGRDGYTF

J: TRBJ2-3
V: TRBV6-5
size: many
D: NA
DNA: TGTGCCAGCAGAACGGACAGTCGCCGTGTCACAGATACGCAGTATTTT
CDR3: CASRTDSRRVTDTQYF

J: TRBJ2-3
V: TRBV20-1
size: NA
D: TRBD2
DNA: TGCAGTGCTAACCCTAGCGGATTAAGCACAGATACGCAGTATTTT
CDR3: CSANPSGLSTDTQYF

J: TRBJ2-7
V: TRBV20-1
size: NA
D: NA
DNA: TGCAGTGCTAGAATTACAGGTAGTGGCTACGAGCAGTACTTC
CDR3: CSARITGSGYEQYF

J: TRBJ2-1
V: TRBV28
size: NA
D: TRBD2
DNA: TGTGCCAGCAGTTTCCTTCCGGGGAGGACCGGGACTAGCGGCGAGCAGTTCTTC
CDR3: CASSFLPGRTGTSGEQFF

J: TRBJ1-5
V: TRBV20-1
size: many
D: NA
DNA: TGCAGTGCTTTCGGGACAATCTTCGGCAATCAGCCCCAGCATTTT
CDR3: CSAFGTIFGNQPQHF

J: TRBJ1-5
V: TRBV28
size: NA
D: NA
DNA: TGTGCCAGCACCCAGGGAGGGATCCAGCCCCAGCATTTT
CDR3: CASTQGGIQPQHF

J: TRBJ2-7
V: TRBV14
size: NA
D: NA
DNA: TGTGCCAGCAGCGAGGGGCAGGTAATGATGGGCGAGCAGTACTTC
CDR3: CASSEGQVMMGEQYF

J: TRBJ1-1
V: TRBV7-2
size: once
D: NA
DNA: TGTGCCAGCAGCACACAGGGCTGGGGAACTGAAGCTTTCTTT
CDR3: CASSTQGWGTEAFF

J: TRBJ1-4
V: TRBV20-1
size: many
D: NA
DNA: TGCAGTGCTAAACGACAGAAAAATGAAAAACTGTTTTTT
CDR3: CSAKRQKNEKLFF

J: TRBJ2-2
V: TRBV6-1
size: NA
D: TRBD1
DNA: TGTGCCAGCAGTGAATCGGGACAGCCATACACCGGGGAGCTGTTTTTT
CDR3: CASSESGQPYTGELFF

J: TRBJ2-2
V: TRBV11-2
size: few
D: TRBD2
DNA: TGTGCCAGCAGCTTAGAGGGAGGGGTCACCGGGGAGCTGTTTTTT
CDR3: CASSLEGGVTGELFF

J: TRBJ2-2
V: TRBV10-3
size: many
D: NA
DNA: TGTGCCATCAGTGGCAGGGACAACACCGGGGAGCTGTTTTTT
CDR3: CAISGRDNTGELFF

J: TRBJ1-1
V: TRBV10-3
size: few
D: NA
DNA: TGTGCCATCGGGGGCACGGGCACTGAAGCTTTCTTT
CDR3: CAIGGTGTEAFF

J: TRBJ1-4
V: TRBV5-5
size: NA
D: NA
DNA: TGTGCCAGCAGCTTGGTTGCGTCAACTAATGAAAAACTGTTTTTT
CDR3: CASSLVASTNEKLFF

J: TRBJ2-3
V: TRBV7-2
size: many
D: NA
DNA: TGTGCCAGCAGCCTCGGCGGTACCACAGATACGCAGTATTTT
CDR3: CASSLGGTTDTQYF

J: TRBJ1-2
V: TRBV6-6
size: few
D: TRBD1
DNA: TGTGCCAGCAGTTCGGCAGGGGGCGGCTATGGCTACACCTTC
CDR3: CASSSAGGGYGYTF

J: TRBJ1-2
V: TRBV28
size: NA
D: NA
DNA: TGTGCCGTGCCCCAGGATAACTATGGCTACACCTTC
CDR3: CAVPQDNYGYTF

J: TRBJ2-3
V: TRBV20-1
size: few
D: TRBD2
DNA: TGCAGTGAGTCTAGCGGGAAGGCGGCAGATACGCAGTATTTT
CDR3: CSESSGKAADTQYF

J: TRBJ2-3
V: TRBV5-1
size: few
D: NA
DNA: TGCGCCAGCAGCTTGGGAAATTCCGCTACGGGAGATACGCAGTATTTT
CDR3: CASSLGNSATGDTQYF

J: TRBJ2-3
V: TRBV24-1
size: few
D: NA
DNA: TGTGCCACCAGTGACCCAACCCGTGCGGCCAGGGAATATACAGATACGCAGTATTTT
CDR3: CATSDPTRAAREYTDTQYF

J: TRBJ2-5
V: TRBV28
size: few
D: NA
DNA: TGTGCCAGCGGGGGGCACTCACAAGAGACCCAGTACTTC
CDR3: CASGGHSQETQYF

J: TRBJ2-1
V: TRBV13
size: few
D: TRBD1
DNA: TGTGCCAGCAGCTTCGGACAGGGGGACTACAATGAGCAGTTCTTC
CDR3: CASSFGQGDYNEQFF

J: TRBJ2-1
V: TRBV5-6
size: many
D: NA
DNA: TGTGCCAGCAGCCGTCCTTATCACAGGGCCCCCTACAATGAGCAGTTCTTC
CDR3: CASSRPYHRAPYNEQFF

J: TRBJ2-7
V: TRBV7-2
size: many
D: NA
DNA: TGTGCCAGCAGCTTAAGCAGCGGGCCATACGAGCAGTACTTC
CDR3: CASSLSSGPYEQYF

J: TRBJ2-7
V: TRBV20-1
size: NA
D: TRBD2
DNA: TGCAGTGCGCCGGGACTAGGGAGCGAGCAGTACTTC
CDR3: CSAPGLGSEQYF

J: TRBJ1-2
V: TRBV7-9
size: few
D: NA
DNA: TGTGCCAGCAGCCCAGGCGCCGGCTATGGCTACACCTTC
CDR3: CASSPGAGYGYTF